The clone carrying this TCR beta chain turned up a few times. This record comes from a study of radiotherapy plus CTLA-4 blockade in lung cancer. Profiling relied on immunoSEQ multiplex PCR, and the TCRdb table lists in-frame clones only, not all of them. The repertoire has over 30,000 clones, more than 75% of them found once; the top ten carry 23%. Germline assignment: CDR1 SGHNT and CDR2 YYREEE (reference sequence). V shed 4 bases and J 8 bases; nucleotides not matched to a gene: 19. CDR3 length: 17 residues. The chain uses TRBV5-4 and TRBJ2-3, with 7 bases that match TRBD2. This specimen consisted of peripheral blood, obtained from a patient treated with radiotherapy plus ipilimumab. This sequence originates from a human donor with non-small cell lung cancer that progressed on radiotherapy plus ipilimumab. The CDR3 DNA sequence: TGTGCCAGCAGCGGACCCGCCGGGACTATCCCCACGGGTACGCAGTATTTT. Protein product: CASSGPAGTIPTGTQYF.